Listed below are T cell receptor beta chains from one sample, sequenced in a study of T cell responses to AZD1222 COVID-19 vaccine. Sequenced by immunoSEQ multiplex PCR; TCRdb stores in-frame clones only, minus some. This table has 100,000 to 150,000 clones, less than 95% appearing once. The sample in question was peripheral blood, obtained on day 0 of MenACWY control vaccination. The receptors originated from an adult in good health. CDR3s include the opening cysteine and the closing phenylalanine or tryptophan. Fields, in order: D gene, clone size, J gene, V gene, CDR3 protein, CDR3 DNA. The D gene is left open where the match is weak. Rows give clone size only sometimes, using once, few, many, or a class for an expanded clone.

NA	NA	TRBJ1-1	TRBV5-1	CASSAVGGSEAFF	TGCGCCAGCAGCGCTGTGGGCGGGTCCGAAGCTTTCTTT
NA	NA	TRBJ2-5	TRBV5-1	CASSLGGSNWQETQYF	TGCGCCAGCAGCTTGGGCGGTAGCAATTGGCAGGAGACCCAGTACTTC
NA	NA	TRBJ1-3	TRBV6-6	CASSYGQGGGNTIYF	TGTGCCAGCAGTTACGGGCAGGGCGGAGGAAACACCATATATTTT
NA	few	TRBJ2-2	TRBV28	CASITRGFGGELFF	TGTGCCAGCATCACCAGAGGGTTTGGCGGGGAGCTGTTTTTT
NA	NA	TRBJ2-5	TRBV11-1	CASSRQGGVDWQTQYF	TGTGCCAGCAGCCGACAGGGAGGGGTAGACTGGCAGACCCAGTACTTC
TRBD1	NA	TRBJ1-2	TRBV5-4	CASSRPSDRALLGYTF	TGTGCCAGCAGCCGACCTTCGGACAGGGCGCTATTAGGCTACACCTTC
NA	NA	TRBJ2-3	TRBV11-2	CASSYQGPQYF	TGTGCCAGCAGCTATCAGGGACCGCAGTATTTT
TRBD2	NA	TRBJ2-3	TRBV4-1	CASSQETSGRVADTQYF	TGCGCCAGCAGCCAAGAGACTAGCGGGAGGGTTGCAGATACGCAGTATTTT
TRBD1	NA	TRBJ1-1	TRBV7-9	CASSPRYRGRLEAFF	TGTGCCAGCAGCCCGCGTTACAGGGGCCGCCTCGAAGCTTTCTTT
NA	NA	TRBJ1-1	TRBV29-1	CSVEEGRGGTEAFF	TGCAGCGTTGAAGAAGGCAGGGGAGGGACTGAAGCTTTCTTT
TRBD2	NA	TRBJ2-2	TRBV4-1	CASSRGTSGNTGELFF	TGCGCCAGCAGCCGAGGGACTAGCGGAAACACCGGGGAGCTGTTTTTT
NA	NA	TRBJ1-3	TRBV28	CASSTSVERRTIYF	NA
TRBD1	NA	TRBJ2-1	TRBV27	CASLGGQGYLEQFF	TGTGCCAGTCTCGGGGGACAGGGGTACCTTGAGCAGTTCTTC
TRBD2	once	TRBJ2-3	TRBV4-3	CASSQDRGGADTQYF	TGCGCCAGCAGCCAAGATCGCGGGGGGGCAGATACGCAGTATTTT
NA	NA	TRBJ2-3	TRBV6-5	CASTLQGGRLDTQYF	TGTGCCAGCACATTACAGGGAGGGCGCTTAGATACGCAGTATTTT
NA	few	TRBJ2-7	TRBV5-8	CASSLLEGRNEQYF	TGTGCCAGCAGCTTGCTTGAGGGGCGAAACGAGCAGTACTTC
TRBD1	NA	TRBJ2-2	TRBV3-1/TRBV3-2	CASSASQDRGWTGELFF	TGTGCCAGCAGCGCTTCGCAGGACAGGGGTTGGACCGGGGAGCTGTTTTTT
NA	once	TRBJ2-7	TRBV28	CASSPSGHTYEQYF	TGTGCCAGCAGCCCTTCCGGGCACACCTACGAGCAGTACTTC
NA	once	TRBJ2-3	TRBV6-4	CASSDPGTSDTQYF	TGTGCCAGCAGTGACCCCGGGACCTCAGATACGCAGTATTTT
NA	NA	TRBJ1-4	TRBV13	CASSLRGGGNEKLFF	TGTGCCAGCAGCTTACGAGGGGGAGGTAATGAAAAACTGTTTTTT
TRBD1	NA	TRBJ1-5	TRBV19	CASSSRDRGSQPQHF	TGTGCCAGTAGTTCCCGGGACAGGGGCAGCCAGCCCCAGCATTTT
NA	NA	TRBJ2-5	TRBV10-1	CASSESGDFEETQYF	TGCGCCAGCAGTGAGTCGGGGGACTTCGAAGAGACCCAGTACTTC
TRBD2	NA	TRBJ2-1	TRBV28	CASSLFGDIPGLAGGLQFF	TGTGCCAGCAGTTTATTCGGGGACATCCCGGGACTAGCGGGGGGATTGCAGTTCTTC
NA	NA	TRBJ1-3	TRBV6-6	CASSYSIAGNTIYF	TGTGCCAGCAGTTACTCGATTGCGGGTAACACCATATATTTT
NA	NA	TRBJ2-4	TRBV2	CASSGGPVNIQYF	TGTGCCAGCAGTGGAGGGCCGGTAAACATTCAGTACTTC
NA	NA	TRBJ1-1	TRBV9	CASSKTGRCF	TGTGCCAGCAGCAAAACGGGACGCTGCTTT
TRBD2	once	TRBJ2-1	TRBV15	CATSIGGDGGEQFF	TGTGCCACCAGCATCGGGGGGGACGGAGGTGAGCAGTTCTTC
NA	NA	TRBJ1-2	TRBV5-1	CASSFSWAGGASNYGYTF	TGCGCCAGCAGCTTCTCTTGGGCGGGCGGAGCGTCTAACTATGGCTACACCTTC
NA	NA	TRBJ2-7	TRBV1	CTSSRSQGVPYEQYF	TGCACCAGCAGCCGGTCACAGGGTGTCCCCTACGAGCAGTACTTC
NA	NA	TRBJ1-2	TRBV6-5	CASSSQGGYGYTF	TGTGCCAGCAGCTCACAGGGCGGCTATGGCTACACCTTC
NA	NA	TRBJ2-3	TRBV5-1	CASSLSDTQYF	TGCGCCAGCAGCTTGTCAGATACGCAGTATTTT
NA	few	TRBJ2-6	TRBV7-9	CARDSSGANVLTF	TGTGCCAGAGACAGCTCTGGGGCCAACGTCCTGACTTTC
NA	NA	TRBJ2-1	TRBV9	CAKTDLASGANNEQFF	TGTGCCAAGACTGATTTGGCATCGGGGGCCAACAATGAGCAGTTCTTC